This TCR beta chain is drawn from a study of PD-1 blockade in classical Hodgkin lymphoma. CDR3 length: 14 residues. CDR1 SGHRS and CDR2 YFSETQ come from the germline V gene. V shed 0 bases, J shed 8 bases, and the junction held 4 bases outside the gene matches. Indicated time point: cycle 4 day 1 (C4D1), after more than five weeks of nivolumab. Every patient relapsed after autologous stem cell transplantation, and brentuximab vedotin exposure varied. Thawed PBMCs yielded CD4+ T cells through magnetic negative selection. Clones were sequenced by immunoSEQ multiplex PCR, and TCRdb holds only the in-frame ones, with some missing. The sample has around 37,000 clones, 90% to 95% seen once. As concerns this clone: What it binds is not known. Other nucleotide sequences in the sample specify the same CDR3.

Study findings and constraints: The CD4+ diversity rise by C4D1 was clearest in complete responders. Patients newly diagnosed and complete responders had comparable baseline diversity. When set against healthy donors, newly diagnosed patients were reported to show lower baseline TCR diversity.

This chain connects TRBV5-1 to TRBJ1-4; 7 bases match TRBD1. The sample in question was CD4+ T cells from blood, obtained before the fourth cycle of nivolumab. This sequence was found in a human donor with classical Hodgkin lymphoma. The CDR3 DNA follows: TGCGCCAGCAGCTTGGAGACAGGGAGGGAAAAACTGTTTTTT. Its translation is CASSLETGREKLFF.